The entry below gives a single T cell receptor (beta chain) sequence along with its context. Its antigen is undetermined. Germline V gene sequence: CDR1 DFQATT, CDR2 SNEGSKA (reference sequence). This CDR3 is 12 amino acids long. Trimming shortened V by 0 bases and J by 8 bases, and 8 bases separated the two germline ends. Time point: sample taken at primary tumor resection. No cell sorting; template was whole RNA from tumor, lung tissue or PBMC. Donors were around 70 untreated early-stage non-small cell lung cancer patients. This entry is derived from a study of spatial heterogeneity in lung cancer. Study overall: Averaged across combinations, each unique TCR and UMI pairing appeared more than ten times in raw reads, which were uncorrected.

The presence of a unique molecular identifier marked each TCR cDNA molecule. TCRdb recomputed calls from the 5' RACE reads with MiXCR, one row per CDR3 protein. The sample carries roughly 39,000 distinct CDR3 sequences, around 7.1% recorded once. Study conclusions and caveats: Among blood samples, ubiquitous expanded tumor TCRs appeared more at resection than at follow-up.

The TCR was taken from a female donor with early-stage non-small cell lung cancer. The source was PBMCs, collected at surgery. The V call is TRBV20-1, the J call TRBJ2-1; D perhaps matches TRBD1 (6 bases). The CDR3, as DNA: TGCAGTGCTAGAGAGGACAGAGATGAGCAGTTCTTC. Its translation is CSAREDRDEQFF.